The rows below give T cell receptor beta chains drawn from one sample of a study of blood T cell repertoires in COVID-19. Sequencing was performed with immunoSEQ multiplex PCR; in TCRdb, only in-frame clones are kept and a portion is missing. The sample consists of about 170,000 clones, about 85% of them appearing once. Sequenced sample: peripheral blood. The receptors stem from an elderly woman with COVID-19, enrolled during active disease. CDR3s include the opening cysteine and the closing phenylalanine or tryptophan. D genes are given only for firm matches. Not all rows give a size; the values are once, few, many and, for expanded clones, a class.

len,v_gene,j_gene,abundance,d_gene,CDR3nt,CDR3aa
16,TRBV9,TRBJ2-2,-,-,TGTGCCAGCAGCGTCACAGACATTAGGAACACCGGGGAGCTGTTTTTT,CASSVTDIRNTGELFF
14,TRBV5-5,TRBJ1-6,once,TRBD1,TGTGCCAGCAGCTTTGGGACAGGGAATTCACCCCTCCACTTT,CASSFGTGNSPLHF
15,TRBV28,TRBJ2-7,-,TRBD1,TGTGTCAGCAGAACCACTGGACAGGGGGTATACGAGCAGTACTTC,CVSRTTGQGVYEQYF
12,TRBV29-1,TRBJ2-1,-,-,TGCAGCGTCCGGGACTCCTACAATGAGCAGTTCTTC,CSVRDSYNEQFF
15,TRBV5-1,TRBJ2-7,few,-,TGCGCCAGCAGCCCCCCCGCCAGGGGGGCGGGCGAGCAGTACTTC,CASSPPARGAGEQYF
15,TRBV5-1,TRBJ2-7,few,TRBD2,TGCGCCAGCAGCTTGGTTCTAGCGGGAAACTACGAGCAGTACTTC,CASSLVLAGNYEQYF
11,TRBV5-1,TRBJ2-3,-,-,TGCGCCAGCAGCGGGGGGGATACGCAGTATTTT,CASSGGDTQYF
15,TRBV19,TRBJ1-5,-,-,TGTGCCAGTACTTTAGGTGGGGTAAGCGGGCAGCCCCAGCATTTT,CASTLGGVSGQPQHF
12,TRBV18,TRBJ1-1,-,-,TGTGCCAGCTCACCCCAGAGGACTGAAGCTTTCTTT,CASSPQRTEAFF
14,TRBV5-4,TRBJ2-7,-,TRBD1,TGTGCCAGCAGCTTGGGGGGGGACAGGGCATGGCAGTACTTC,CASSLGGDRAWQYF
12,TRBV5-6,TRBJ1-6,-,-,TGTGCCAGCAGCTTGAGGGGTCCACCCCTCCACTTT,CASSLRGPPLHF
13,TRBV5-1,TRBJ2-3,-,-,TGCGCCAGCAGCTTGGAGGGGGCAGATACGCAGTATTTT,CASSLEGADTQYF
14,TRBV4-1,TRBJ2-7,-,-,TGCGCCAGCAGCCAAGTCAGGGGAAACTACGAGCAGTACTTC,CASSQVRGNYEQYF
15,TRBV3-1/TRBV3-2,TRBJ1-2,-,TRBD1,TGTGCCAGCAGCCATATATCCGACAGGGTCTATGGCTACACCTTC,CASSHISDRVYGYTF
15,TRBV24-1,TRBJ2-1,-,TRBD2,TGTGCCACCTCCCACCCTAGCGGGGGGATGGATGAGCAGTTCTTC,CATSHPSGGMDEQFF
19,TRBV5-1,TRBJ2-7,-,TRBD2,TGCGCCAGCAGCTTGGCGTCGGGAGGGGCGGGGAACAGAAGATACGAGCAGTACTTC,CASSLASGGAGNRRYEQYF
17,TRBV12-1,TRBJ1-1,-,-,TGTGCCAGCAGCTTTGTTGGTGCCGAGGGTTGGGACACTGAAGCTTTCTTT,CASSFVGAEGWDTEAFF
15,TRBV19,TRBJ1-5,-,TRBD1,TGTGCCAGTAGTGGACAGGGGGCAGGCAATCAGCCCCAGCATTTT,CASSGQGAGNQPQHF
16,TRBV5-6,TRBJ2-1,-,TRBD1,TGTGCCAGCAGCCTTACAGACAGGGTTATACTCGATGAGCAGTTCTTC,CASSLTDRVILDEQFF
14,TRBV28,TRBJ1-2,-,TRBD1,TGTGCCAGCAGCAAACAGGGGGCCTCCTATGGCTACACCTTC,CASSKQGASYGYTF
15,TRBV2,TRBJ1-2,-,-,TGTGCCAGCAGTCCCCGTCAGGGCACTAACTATGGCTACACCTTC,CASSPRQGTNYGYTF
18,TRBV7-2,TRBJ2-1,once,-,TGTGCCAGCAGCCTTCCAAGTGGAGGGGGCCGAGGGTACAATGAGCAGTTCTTC,CASSLPSGGGRGYNEQFF
13,TRBV7-9,TRBJ2-5,-,-,TGTGCCAGCAGCCTGAGTCGGGGAGAGACCCAGTACTTC,CASSLSRGETQYF
13,TRBV7-9,TRBJ2-1,once,-,TGTGCCAGCAGCTTAGATCCGGCGGATGAGCAGTTCTTC,CASSLDPADEQFF
14,TRBV9,TRBJ2-1,-,TRBD2,TGTGCCAGCAGCTCCGGGGGGGGTTACAATGAGCAGTTCTTC,CASSSGGGYNEQFF
15,TRBV7-9,TRBJ1-2,-,-,TGTGCCAGCAGCACGGACAGTGGAGCTAACTATGGCTACACCTTC,CASSTDSGANYGYTF
14,TRBV28,TRBJ1-4,-,-,TGTGCCAGCAGTTGGGCCGCAACTAATGAAAAACTGTTTTTT,CASSWAATNEKLFF
11,TRBV20-1,TRBJ2-7,few,TRBD1,TGCAGTGCTCCCAGGGGGTACGAGCAGTACTTC,CSAPRGYEQYF
18,TRBV3-1/TRBV3-2,TRBJ2-6,-,-,TGTGCCAGCAGCCTTTCGTGGGACTTGGGCTCTGGGGCCAACGTCCTGACTTTC,CASSLSWDLGSGANVLTF
13,TRBV19,TRBJ1-1,-,-,TGTGCCAGTAGCCTGACAGGGAACACTGAAGCTTTCTTT,CASSLTGNTEAFF
14,TRBV5-1,TRBJ2-3,-,-,TGCGCCAGCATTTCGGGCCCACGGGGAGATACGCAGTATTTT,CASISGPRGDTQYF
13,TRBV7-6,TRBJ2-1,-,-,TGTGCCAGCAACTCCGGGACTGCCAATGAGCAGTTCTTC,CASNSGTANEQFF
16,TRBV19,TRBJ1-4,-,-,TGTGCCAGTAGTATTCTAGGAACACCAACTAATGAAAAACTGTTTTTT,CASSILGTPTNEKLFF
14,TRBV3-1/TRBV3-2,TRBJ1-1,-,-,TGTGCCAGCAGCCTTGGACAGTTGAACACTGAAGCTTTCTTT,CASSLGQLNTEAFF
16,TRBV18,TRBJ2-1,-,TRBD1,TGTGCCAGCTCACCACCGGGACAGGCCCCGAGTGGTGAGCAGTTCTTC,CASSPPGQAPSGEQFF
17,TRBV4-1,TRBJ1-3,-,-,TGCGCCAGCAGCCAGGTTCCAGGCAGGGGAAATGGCAACACCATATATTTT,CASSQVPGRGNGNTIYF
13,TRBV28,TRBJ2-1,-,-,TGTGCCAGCAGCACATCCTCGGCAGGGTTGACGTTCTTC,CASSTSSAGLTFF
13,TRBV3-1/TRBV3-2,TRBJ2-1,-,-,TGTGCCAGCGCTCCGGGGAGTTACAATGAGCAGTTCTTC,CASAPGSYNEQFF
12,TRBV29-1,TRBJ2-7,-,-,TGCAGCGTTGGTCGGACAACCTACGAGCAGTACTTC,CSVGRTTYEQYF
12,TRBV7-9,TRBJ1-2,-,-,TGTGCCAGCAGCTTAACGGACAGCTCCTACACCTTC,CASSLTDSSYTF
13,TRBV27,TRBJ1-1,-,-,TGTGCCAGCAGTACCTTGAAGTCAGAAGAAGCTTTCTTT,CASSTLKSEEAFF
18,TRBV3-1/TRBV3-2,TRBJ2-3,-,-,TGTGCCAGCAGCCGTTCAGGACTACTCCACCCATTAACAGATACGCAGTATTTT,CASSRSGLLHPLTDTQYF